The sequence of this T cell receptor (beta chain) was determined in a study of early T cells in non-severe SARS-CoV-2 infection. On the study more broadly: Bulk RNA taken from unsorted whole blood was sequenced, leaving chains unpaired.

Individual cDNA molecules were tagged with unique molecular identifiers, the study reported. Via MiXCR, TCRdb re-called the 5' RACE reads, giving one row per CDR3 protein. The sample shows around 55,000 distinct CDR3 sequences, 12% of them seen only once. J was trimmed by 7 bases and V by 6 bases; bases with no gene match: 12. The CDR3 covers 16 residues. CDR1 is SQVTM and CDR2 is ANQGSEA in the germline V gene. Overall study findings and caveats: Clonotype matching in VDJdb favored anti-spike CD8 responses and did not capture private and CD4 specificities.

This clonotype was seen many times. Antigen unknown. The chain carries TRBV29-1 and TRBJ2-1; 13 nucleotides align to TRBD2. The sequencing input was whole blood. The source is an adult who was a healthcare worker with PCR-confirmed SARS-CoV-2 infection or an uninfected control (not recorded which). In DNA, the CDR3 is TGCAGCGTGGGTGGACTAGCGGGAGCCCTGGGGAATGAGCAGTTCTTC. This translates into CSVGGLAGALGNEQFF.